This entry features one T cell receptor (beta chain) sequence. Antigen specificity is unknown. This entry belongs to a study of Graves' ophthalmopathy and Graves' hyperthyroidism. Study background: Prior to any treatment, peripheral blood was collected at the time of initial diagnosis. General observations from the study: Cross-validated, the 13-signature model showed 87.88%/81.08% sensitivity/specificity, and 80%/75% in the test set.

Amplification from RNA transcripts yielded the TCR beta CDR3 regions. Investigators did first-round RT-PCR with HTBI primers, then second-round multiplex PCR. From the multiplex PCR reads, TCRdb called clonotypes with MiXCR, one entry per CDR3 protein. The data contain about 740,000 distinct CDR3 sequences, roughly 40% of them singletons. The CDR3 runs to 16 residues. The germline gives CDR1 SEHNR, CDR2 FQNEAQ (reference sequence). Trimming removed 5 bases from V and 5 bases from J; junction bases left unmatched: 10. The specimen was peripheral blood. V and J are TRBV7-9 and TRBJ1-2, with 11 positions matching TRBD1. The sequence came from an adult man with Graves' ophthalmopathy. DNA of the CDR3: TGTGCCAGCAGCCAGATCGGGGACAGGGGGAGGTATGGCTACACCTTC. Its protein product is CASSQIGDRGRYGYTF. Full variable domain (missing parts from reference TRBV7-9 and TRBJ1-2): DTGVSQNPRHKITKRGQNVTFRCDPISEHNRLYWYRQTLGQGPEFLTYFQNEAQLEKSRLLSDRFSAERPKGSFSTLEIQRTEQGDSAMYLCASSQIGDRGRYGYTFGSGTRLTVV.